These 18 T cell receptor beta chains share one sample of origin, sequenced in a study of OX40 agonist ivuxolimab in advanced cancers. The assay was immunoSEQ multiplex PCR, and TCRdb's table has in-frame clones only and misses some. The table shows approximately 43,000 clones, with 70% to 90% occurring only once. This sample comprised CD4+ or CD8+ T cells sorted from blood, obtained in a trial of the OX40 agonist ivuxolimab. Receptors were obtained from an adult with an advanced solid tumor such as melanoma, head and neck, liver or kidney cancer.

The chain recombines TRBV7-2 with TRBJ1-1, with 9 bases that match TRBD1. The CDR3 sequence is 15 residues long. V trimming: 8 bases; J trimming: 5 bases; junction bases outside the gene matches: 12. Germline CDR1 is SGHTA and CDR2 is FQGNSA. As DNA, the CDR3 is TGTGCCAGCTCCTACTCCGGGACAGGGAGGACTGAAGCTTTCTTT. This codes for CASSYSGTGRTEAFF.

Here the CDR3 DNA reads TGCAGCGTGGTAACTAGCGGGGGAGAGACCCAGTACTTC. Protein sequence: CSVVTSGGETQYF. V and J are TRBV29-1 and TRBJ2-5, with 11 bases identical to TRBD2. The CDR3 is 13 residues long. The germline gives CDR1 SQVTM, CDR2 ANQGSEA. The junction had 4 bases not matched to a gene; V was cut back by 6 bases and J by 4 bases. Variable domain in full (rest from reference TRBV29-1 and TRBJ2-5): SAVISQKPSRDICQRGTSLTIQCQVDSQVTMMFWYRQQPGQSLTLIATANQGSEATYESGFVIDKFPISRPNLTFSTLTVSNMSPEDSSIYLCSVVTSGGETQYFGPGTRLLVL.

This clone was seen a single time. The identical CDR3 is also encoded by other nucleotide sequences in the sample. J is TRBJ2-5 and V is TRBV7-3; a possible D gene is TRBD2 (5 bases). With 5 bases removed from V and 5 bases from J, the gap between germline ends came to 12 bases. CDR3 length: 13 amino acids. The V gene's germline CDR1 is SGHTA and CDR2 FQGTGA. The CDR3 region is CASSPHREETQYF. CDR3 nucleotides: TGTGCCAGCAGCCCCCATAGGGAGGAGACCCAGTACTTC.

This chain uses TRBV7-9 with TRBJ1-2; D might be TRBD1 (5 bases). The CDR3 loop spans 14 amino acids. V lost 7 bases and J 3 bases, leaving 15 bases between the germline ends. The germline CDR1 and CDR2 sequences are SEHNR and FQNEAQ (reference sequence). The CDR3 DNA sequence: TGTGCCAGCACTTCCTGGGCGGGGGACTATGGCTACACCTTC. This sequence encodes CASTSWAGDYGYTF.

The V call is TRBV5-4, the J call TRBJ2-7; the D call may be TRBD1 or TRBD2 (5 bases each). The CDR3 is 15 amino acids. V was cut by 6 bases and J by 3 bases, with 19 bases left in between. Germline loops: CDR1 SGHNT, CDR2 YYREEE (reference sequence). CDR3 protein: CASTKREGFFYEQYF. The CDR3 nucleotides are TGTGCCAGCACCAAACGTGAGGGGTTCTTCTACGAGCAGTACTTC.

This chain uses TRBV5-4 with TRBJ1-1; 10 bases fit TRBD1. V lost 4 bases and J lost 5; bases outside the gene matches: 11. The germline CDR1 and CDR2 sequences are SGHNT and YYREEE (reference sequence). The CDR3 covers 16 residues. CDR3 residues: CASSRDPTGGGTEAFF. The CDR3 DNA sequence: TGTGCCAGCAGCCGCGACCCGACAGGGGGCGGGACTGAAGCTTTCTTT.

The CDR3 sequence is CASGFRMNTEAFF. Here the CDR3 DNA reads TGTGCTAGTGGTTTTAGAATGAACACTGAAGCTTTCTTT. The gene calls are TRBV12-5 and TRBJ1-1; D unresolved. Trimming stripped 3 bases from V and 0 bases from J, with 5 bases between. This CDR3 comprises 13 residues. Looked up from germline, CDR1 is LGHNT and CDR2 is FRNRAP.

The CDR3 is CASSSAGGGNTEAFF. CDR3 coding DNA: TGTGCCAGCAGTTCTGCCGGGGGGGGGAACACTGAAGCTTTCTTT. The chain carries TRBV5-4 and TRBJ1-1, with D perhaps matching TRBD1 (5 bases). Trimming pared 5 bases from V and 1 base from J, leaving 15 bases between. Germline CDR1 and CDR2: SGHNT and YYREEE (reference sequence). This CDR3 comprises 15 residues.

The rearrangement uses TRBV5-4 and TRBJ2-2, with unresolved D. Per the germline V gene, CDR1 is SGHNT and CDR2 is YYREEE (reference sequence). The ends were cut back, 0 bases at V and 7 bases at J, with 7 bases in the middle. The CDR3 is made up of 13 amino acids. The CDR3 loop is CASSLEGIGELFF. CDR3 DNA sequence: TGTGCCAGCAGCTTGGAAGGAATCGGGGAGCTGTTTTTT.

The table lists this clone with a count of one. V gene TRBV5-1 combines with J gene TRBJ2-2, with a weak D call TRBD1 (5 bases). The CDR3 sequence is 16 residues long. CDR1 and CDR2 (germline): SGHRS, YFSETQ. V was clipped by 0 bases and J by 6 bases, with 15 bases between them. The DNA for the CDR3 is TGCGCCAGCAGCTTGGGCAAAGGCAGGGTCCCCGGGGAGCTGTTTTTT. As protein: CASSLGKGRVPGELFF.

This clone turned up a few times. CDR3 DNA: TGTGCCAGTAGTTTTCGACAGGGCCAGGAGACCCAGTACTTC. Amino acids: CASSFRQGQETQYF. The chain carries TRBV19 and TRBJ2-5; 7 bases align to TRBD1. V dropped 5 bases and J dropped 5; count of bases not matched to a gene: 8. The CDR3 is 14 residues long. From germline, CDR1 is LNHDA and CDR2 SQIVND (reference sequence).

In DNA, the CDR3 is TGTGCCAGCGTGGGGAACTATGGCTACACCTTC. This codes for CASVGNYGYTF. The rearrangement joins TRBV6-5 to TRBJ1-2; D is unresolved. Germline V gives CDR1 MNHEY, CDR2 SVGAGI. Deletions cut 8 bases from V and 2 bases from J, with 6 bases between. The CDR3 totals 11 residues.

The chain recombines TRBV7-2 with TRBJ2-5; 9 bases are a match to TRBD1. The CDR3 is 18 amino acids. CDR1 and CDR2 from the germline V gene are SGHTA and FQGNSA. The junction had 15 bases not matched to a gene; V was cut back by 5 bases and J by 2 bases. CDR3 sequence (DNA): TGTGCCAGCAGCCCCCGTGGACAGGGGCTTTTAAGGCAAGAGACCCAGTACTTC. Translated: CASSPRGQGLLRQETQYF. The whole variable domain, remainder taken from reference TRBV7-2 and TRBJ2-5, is GAGVSQSPSNKVTEKGKDVELRCDPISGHTALYWYRQSLGQGLEFLIYFQGNSAPDKSGLPSDRFSAERTGGSVSTLTIQRTQQEDSAVYLCASSPRGQGLLRQETQYFGPGTRLLVL.

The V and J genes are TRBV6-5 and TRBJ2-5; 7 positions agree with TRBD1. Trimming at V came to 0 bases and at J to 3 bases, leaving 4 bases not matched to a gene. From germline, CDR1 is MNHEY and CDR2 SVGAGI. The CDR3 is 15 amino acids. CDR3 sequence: CASSYSGTAEETQYF. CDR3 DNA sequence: TGTGCCAGCAGTTACTCTGGGACAGCGGAAGAGACCCAGTACTTC.

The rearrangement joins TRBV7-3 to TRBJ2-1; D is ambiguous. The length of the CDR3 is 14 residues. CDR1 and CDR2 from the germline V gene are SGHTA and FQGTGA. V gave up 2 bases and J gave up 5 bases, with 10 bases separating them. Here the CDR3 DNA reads TGTGCCAGCAGCTTACAAGCTCGGAACAATGAGCAGTTCTTC. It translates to CASSLQARNNEQFF. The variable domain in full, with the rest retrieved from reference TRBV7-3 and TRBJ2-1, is GAGVSQTPSNKVTEKGKYVELRCDPISGHTALYWYRQSLGQGPEFLIYFQGTGAADDSGLPNDRFFAVRPEGSVSTLKIQRTERGDSAVYLCASSLQARNNEQFFGPGTRLTVL.

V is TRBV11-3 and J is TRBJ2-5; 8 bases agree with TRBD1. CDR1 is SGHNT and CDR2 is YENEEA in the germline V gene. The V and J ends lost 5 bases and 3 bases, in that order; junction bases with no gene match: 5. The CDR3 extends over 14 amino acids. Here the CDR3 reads CASSAGDRKETQYF. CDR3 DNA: TGTGCCAGCAGCGCAGGGGACAGGAAAGAGACCCAGTACTTC.

The DNA of the CDR3 is TGTGCCAGCAGTGAAACGTATTATGAGCAGTTCTTC. Protein sequence: CASSETYYEQFF. The rearrangement uses TRBV6-1 and TRBJ2-1, with D unclear. The CDR3 covers 12 residues. V shed 2 bases and J shed 8 bases, with 7 bases lying between them. Germline lookup yields CDR1 MNHNS and CDR2 SASEGT.

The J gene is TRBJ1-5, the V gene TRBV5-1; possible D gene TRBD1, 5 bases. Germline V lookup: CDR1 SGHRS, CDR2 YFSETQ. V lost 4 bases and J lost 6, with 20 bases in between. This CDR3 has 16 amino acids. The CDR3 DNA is TGCGCCAGCAGCCTTGGTACCGCGGGGCAATCTCAGCCCCAGCATTTT. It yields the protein CASSLGTAGQSQPQHF. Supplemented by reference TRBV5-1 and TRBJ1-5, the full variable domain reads KAGVTQTPRYLIKTRGQQVTLSCSPISGHRSVSWYQQTPGQGLQFLFEYFSETQRNKGNFPGRFSGRQFSNSRSEMNVSTLELGDSALYLCASSLGTAGQSQPQHFGDGTRLSIL.